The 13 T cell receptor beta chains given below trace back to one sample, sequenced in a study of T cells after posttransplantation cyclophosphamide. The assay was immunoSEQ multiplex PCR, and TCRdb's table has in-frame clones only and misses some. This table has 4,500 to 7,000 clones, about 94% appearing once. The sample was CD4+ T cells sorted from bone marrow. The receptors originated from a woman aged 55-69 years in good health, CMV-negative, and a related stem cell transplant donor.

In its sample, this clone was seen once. The CDR3 DNA reads TGTGCCAGCAGCGCAGCCCGCCGGACGGGAGTTAATTCACCCCTCCACTTT. Its translation: CASSAARRTGVNSPLHF. The chain employs TRBV2 and TRBJ1-6; D is undetermined. This CDR3 is built from 17 residues. Germline CDR1 and CDR2: SNHLY and FYNNEI. The V and J ends lost 6 bases and 6 bases respectively, with 21 bases between them.

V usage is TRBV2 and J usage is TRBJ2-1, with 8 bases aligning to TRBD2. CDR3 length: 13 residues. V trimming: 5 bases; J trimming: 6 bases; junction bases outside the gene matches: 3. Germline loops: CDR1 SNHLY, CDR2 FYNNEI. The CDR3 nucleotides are TGTGCCAGCAGTAGCGGGAGCCTCAATGAGCAGTTCTTC. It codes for CASSSGSLNEQFF. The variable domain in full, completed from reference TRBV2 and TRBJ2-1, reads EPEVTQTPSHQVTQMGQEVILRCVPISNHLYFYWYRQILGQKVEFLVSFYNNEISEKSEIFDDQFSVERPDGSNFTLKIRSTKLEDSAMYFCASSSGSLNEQFFGPGTRLTVL.

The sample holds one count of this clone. This chain's CDR3 is CASSLSNPDTQYF. DNA for the CDR3: TGTGCCAGCAGTCTCTCTAATCCAGATACGCAGTATTTT. The gene calls are TRBV28 and TRBJ2-3; D gene ambiguous. Germline CDR1 is MDHEN and CDR2 is SYDVKM. The CDR3 is 13 residues long. V was shortened by 5 bases and J by 4 bases, with 10 bases between the two germline ends.

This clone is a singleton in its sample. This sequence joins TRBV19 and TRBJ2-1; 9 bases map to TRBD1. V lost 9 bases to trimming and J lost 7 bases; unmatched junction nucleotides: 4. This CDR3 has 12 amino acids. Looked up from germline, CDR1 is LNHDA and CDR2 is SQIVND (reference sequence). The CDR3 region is CASQGQGNEQFF. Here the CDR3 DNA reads TGTGCCAGCCAGGGACAGGGAAATGAGCAGTTCTTC.

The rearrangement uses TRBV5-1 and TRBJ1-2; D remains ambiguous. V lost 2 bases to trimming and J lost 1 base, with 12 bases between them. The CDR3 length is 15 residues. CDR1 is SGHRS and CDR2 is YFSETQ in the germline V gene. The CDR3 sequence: CASSLGGGDNYGYTF. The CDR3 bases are TGCGCCAGCAGCTTAGGAGGTGGGGATAACTATGGCTACACCTTC.

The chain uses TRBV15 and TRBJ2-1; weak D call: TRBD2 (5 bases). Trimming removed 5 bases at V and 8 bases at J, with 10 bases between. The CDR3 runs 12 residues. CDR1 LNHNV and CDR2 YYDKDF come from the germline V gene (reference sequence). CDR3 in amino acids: CATSHFSDEQFF. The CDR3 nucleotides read TGTGCCACCAGCCATTTTAGCGATGAGCAGTTCTTC.

In DNA form, the CDR3 reads TGCGCCAGCAGCTTGGAACCCGGCTCCTATAATTCACCCCTCCACTTT. Translated: CASSLEPGSYNSPLHF. V and J are TRBV5-1 and TRBJ1-6, with D uncertain. The V end was cut by 0 bases, the J end by 0 bases, with 7 bases between. CDR3 size: 16 residues. CDR1 and CDR2 (germline): SGHRS, YFSETQ.

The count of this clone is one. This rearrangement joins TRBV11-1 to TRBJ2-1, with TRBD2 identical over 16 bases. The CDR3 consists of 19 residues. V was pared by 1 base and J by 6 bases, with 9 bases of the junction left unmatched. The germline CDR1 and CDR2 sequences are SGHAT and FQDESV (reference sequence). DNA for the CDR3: TGTGCCAGCAGCTTAGGACCGGGACTAGCGGGAGGGCCTCTCAATGAGCAGTTCTTC. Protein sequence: CASSLGPGLAGGPLNEQFF.

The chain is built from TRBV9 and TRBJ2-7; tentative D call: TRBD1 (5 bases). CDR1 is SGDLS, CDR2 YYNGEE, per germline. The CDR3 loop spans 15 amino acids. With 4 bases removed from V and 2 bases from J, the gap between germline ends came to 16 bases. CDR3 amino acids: CASSRKGTGAYEQYF. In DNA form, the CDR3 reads TGTGCCAGCAGCAGAAAAGGAACAGGAGCCTACGAGCAGTACTTC.

The CDR3 loop reads CASSQEGTSGGYTGELFF. The CDR3, as DNA: TGTGCCAGCAGCCAAGAAGGGACTAGCGGGGGGTATACCGGGGAGCTGTTTTTT. The J gene is TRBJ2-2, the V gene TRBV4-2, with 15 bases that match TRBD2. V shed 0 bases, J shed 5 bases, and the junction held 4 bases outside the gene matches. CDR1 and CDR2 (germline): LGHNA, YNFKEQ. The CDR3 loop spans 18 amino acids.

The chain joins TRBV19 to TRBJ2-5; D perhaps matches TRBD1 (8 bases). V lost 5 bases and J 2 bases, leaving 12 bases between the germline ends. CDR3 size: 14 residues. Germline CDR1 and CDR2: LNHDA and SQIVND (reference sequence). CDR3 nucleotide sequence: TGTGCCAGTAGTCACAGGGGGGGACAAGAGACCCAGTACTTC. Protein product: CASSHRGGQETQYF.

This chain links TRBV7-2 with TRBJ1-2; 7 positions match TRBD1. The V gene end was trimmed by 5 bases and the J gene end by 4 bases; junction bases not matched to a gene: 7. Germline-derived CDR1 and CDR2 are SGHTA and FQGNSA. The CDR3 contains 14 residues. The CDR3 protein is CASSLPTGSYGYTF. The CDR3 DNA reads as TGTGCCAGCAGCCTCCCGACAGGGTCCTATGGCTACACCTTC.

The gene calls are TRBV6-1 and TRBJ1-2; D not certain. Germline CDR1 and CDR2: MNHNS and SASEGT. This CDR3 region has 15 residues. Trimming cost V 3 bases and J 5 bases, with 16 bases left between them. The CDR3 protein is CASSDLKRTAYGYTF. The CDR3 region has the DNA TGTGCCAGCAGTGACCTGAAACGAACAGCATATGGCTACACCTTC.